This entry features one T cell receptor (beta chain) sequence. Its cognate antigen is unknown. TCRdb keeps only in-frame clones here, not all; method: immunoSEQ multiplex PCR. The table lists roughly 120,000 clones, about 81% of them singletons. Per germline, CDR1 SEHNR and CDR2 FQNEAQ (reference sequence). V shed 5 bases and J 5 bases; nucleotides not matched to a gene: 10. CDR3 length equals 16 residues. These data are taken from a study of radiation and T cells in renal cell carcinoma. Study as a whole: Nephrectomy followed 15 Gy stereotactic body radiation by 4 weeks.

Time point: blood 2 weeks post-SBRT. Treatment reported: 15 Gy SBRT to primary tumor, nephrectomy 4 weeks later. Radiation-treated patients gave blood at baseline, week 2 and week 4. The study, taken as a whole, reports: From baseline, blood top tumor clonotypes peaked at 2 weeks post-radiation.

This specimen consisted of blood, obtained from a patient whose treatment included radiotherapy and nephrectomy. This clonotype originated in a woman aged 60 to 75 with renal cell carcinoma. The chain is built from TRBV7-9 and TRBJ2-2; 8 nucleotides line up with TRBD1. The CDR3 reads CASSPRDRWDTGELFF. The CDR3 nucleotides are TGTGCCAGCAGCCCGCGGGACAGGTGGGATACCGGGGAGCTGTTTTTT.